The source of this T cell receptor beta chain is a study of lymphopenia after photon versus proton radiotherapy. Study-wide points: Proton therapy kept repertoires fairly stable, unlike photons, which gained effector/memory cells. After the lymphocyte nadir, photon-treated repertoires showed oligoclonal expansion, especially of CD8+ Temra cells. Only patients who died were analyzed for survival; proton advantage is unproven.

The germline V gene has CDR1 SGDLS and CDR2 YYNGEE. CDR3 size: 15 residues. Trimming removed 4 bases from V and 6 bases from J; junction bases left unmatched: 5. As for this clone: What it binds is unknown.

Clones were read by immunoSEQ multiplex PCR, and TCRdb kept only the in-frame ones, dropping some. The repertoire holds around 16,000 clones, with about 88% as singletons. The clonotype originates from a woman in her sixties or seventies with cholangiocarcinoma. Some clones in this sample may be carry-over from other donors' samples. V is TRBV9 and J is TRBJ2-1, with 12 bases fitting TRBD2. Sequenced material: peripheral blood, taken from a patient treated with proton-based radiotherapy. The CDR3 loop reads CASSSSGRAGNEQFF. DNA of the CDR3: TGTGCCAGCAGCTCTAGCGGGAGGGCTGGCAATGAGCAGTTCTTC.